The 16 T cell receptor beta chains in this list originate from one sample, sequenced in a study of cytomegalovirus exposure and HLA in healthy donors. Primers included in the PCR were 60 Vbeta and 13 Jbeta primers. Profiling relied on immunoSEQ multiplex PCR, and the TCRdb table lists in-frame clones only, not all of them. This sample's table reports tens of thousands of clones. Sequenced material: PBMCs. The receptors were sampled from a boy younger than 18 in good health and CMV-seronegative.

This CDR3 reads CASSTTTSSYNEQFF. The CDR3 region has the DNA TGCGCCAGCAGCACGACAACGAGCTCCTACAATGAGCAGTTCTTC. V is TRBV4-1 and J is TRBJ2-1; D is undetermined. The V and J ends lost 5 bases and 0 bases respectively, with 11 bases between them. Germline CDR1 is MGHRA and CDR2 is YSYEKL. This CDR3 has 15 residues.

The CDR3 region has the DNA TGCGCCAGCAGTAACGGCGGGGTAACCTACGAGCAGTACTTC. Translation gives CASSNGGVTYEQYF. This chain links TRBV10-1 with TRBJ2-7, with D perhaps TRBD2 (6 bases). Trimming stripped 5 bases from V and 2 bases from J, with 13 bases between. The CDR3 has 14 amino acids. The germline gives CDR1 WNHNN, CDR2 SYGVQD (reference sequence).

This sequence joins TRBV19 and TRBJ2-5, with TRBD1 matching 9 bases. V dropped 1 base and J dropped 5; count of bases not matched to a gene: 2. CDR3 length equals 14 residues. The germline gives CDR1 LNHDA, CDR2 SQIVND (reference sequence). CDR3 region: CASSIGQGVETQYF. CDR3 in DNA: TGTGCCAGTAGTATAGGACAGGGGGTCGAGACCCAGTACTTC.

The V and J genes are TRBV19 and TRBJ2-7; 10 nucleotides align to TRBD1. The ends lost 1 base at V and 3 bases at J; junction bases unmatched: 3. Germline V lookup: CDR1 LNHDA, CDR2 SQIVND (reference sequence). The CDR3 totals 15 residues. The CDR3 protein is CASSIGGQGFYEQYF. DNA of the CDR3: TGTGCCAGTAGTATAGGGGGACAGGGGTTCTACGAGCAGTACTTC.

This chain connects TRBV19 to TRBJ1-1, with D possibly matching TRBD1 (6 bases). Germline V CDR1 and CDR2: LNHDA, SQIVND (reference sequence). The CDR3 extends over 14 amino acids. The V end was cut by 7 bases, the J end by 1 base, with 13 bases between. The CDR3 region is CASIQGRRNTEAFF. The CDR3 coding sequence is TGTGCCAGTATACAGGGTCGGCGGAACACTGAAGCTTTCTTT. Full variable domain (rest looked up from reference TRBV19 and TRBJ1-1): DGGITQSPKYLFRKEGQNVTLSCEQNLNHDAMYWYRQDPGQGLRLIYYSQIVNDFQKGDIAEGYSVSREKKESFPLTVTSAQKNPTAFYLCASIQGRRNTEAFFGQGTRLTVV.

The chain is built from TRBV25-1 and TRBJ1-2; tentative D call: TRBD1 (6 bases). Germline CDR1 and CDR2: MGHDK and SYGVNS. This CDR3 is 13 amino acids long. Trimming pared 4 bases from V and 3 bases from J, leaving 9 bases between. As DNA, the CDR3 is TGTGCCAGCAGTGCCAGGGGCGACTATGGCTACACCTTC. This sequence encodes CASSARGDYGYTF.

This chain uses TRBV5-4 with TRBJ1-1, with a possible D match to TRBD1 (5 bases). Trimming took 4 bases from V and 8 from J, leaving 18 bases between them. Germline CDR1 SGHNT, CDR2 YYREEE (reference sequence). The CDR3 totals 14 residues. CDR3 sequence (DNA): TGTGCCAGCAGCGCGCAGGGCACTACCAGGGAAGCTTTCTTT. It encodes CASSAQGTTREAFF.

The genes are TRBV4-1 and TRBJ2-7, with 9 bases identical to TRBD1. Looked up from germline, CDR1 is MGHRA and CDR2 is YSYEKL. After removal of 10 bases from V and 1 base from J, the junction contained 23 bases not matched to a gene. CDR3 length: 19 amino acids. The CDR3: CATSHLPGQGEKNSYEQYF. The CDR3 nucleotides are TGCGCCACTTCCCACCTCCCGGGACAGGGCGAAAAGAATTCCTACGAGCAGTACTTC.

This CDR3 reads CASSLASTSDEQFF. CDR3 DNA: TGTGCCAGCAGCTTAGCCTCGACTAGCGATGAGCAGTTCTTC. This chain links TRBV7-2 with TRBJ2-1; 8 positions match TRBD2. CDR1 and CDR2 from the germline V gene are SGHTA and FQGNSA. The CDR3 contains 14 residues. V lost 0 bases, J lost 8 bases, and 3 bases stayed unmatched.

DNA for the CDR3: TGTGCCAGCAGACCCTCAGGGCACTCTGGAAACACCATATATTTT. This translates into CASRPSGHSGNTIYF. The chain carries TRBV6-5 and TRBJ1-3, with a weak D call TRBD1 (5 bases). The germline V gene encodes CDR1 MNHEY and CDR2 SVGAGI. This CDR3 comprises 15 residues. Between the trimmed V and J ends, which lost 6 bases and 0 bases, there was a span of 12 bases.

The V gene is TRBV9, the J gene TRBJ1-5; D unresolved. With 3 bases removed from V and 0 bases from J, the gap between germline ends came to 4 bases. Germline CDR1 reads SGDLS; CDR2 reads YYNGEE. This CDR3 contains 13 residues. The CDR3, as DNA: TGTGCCAGCAGCGGTAATAGCAATCAGCCCCAGCATTTT. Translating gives CASSGNSNQPQHF.

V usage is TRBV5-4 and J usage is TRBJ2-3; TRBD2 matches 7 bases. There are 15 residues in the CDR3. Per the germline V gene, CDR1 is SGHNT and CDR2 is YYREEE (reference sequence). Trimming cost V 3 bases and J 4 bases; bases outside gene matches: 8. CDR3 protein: CASSWGGGGADTQYF. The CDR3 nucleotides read TGTGCCAGCAGCTGGGGCGGGGGAGGAGCAGATACGCAGTATTTT.

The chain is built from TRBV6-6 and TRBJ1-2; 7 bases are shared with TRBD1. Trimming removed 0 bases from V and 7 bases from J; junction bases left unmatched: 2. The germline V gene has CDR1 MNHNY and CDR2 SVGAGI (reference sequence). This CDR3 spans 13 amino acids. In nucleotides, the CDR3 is TGTGCCAGCAGTTACTCTTCAGGGGGTGGCTACACCTTC. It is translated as CASSYSSGGGYTF.

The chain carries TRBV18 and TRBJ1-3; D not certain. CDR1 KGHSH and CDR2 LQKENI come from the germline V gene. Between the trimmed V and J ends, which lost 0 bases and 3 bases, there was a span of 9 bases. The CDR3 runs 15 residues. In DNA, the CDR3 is TGTGCCAGCTCACCACCGCTCGGGTTTGGAAACACCATATATTTT. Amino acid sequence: CASSPPLGFGNTIYF.

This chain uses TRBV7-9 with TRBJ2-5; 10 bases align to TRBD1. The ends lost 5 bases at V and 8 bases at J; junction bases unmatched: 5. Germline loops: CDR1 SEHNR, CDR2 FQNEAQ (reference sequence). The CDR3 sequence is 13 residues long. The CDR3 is CASSETGGFTQYF. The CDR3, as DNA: TGTGCCAGCAGCGAGACAGGGGGCTTTACCCAGTACTTC. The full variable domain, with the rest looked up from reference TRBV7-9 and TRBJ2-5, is DTGVSQNPRHKITKRGQNVTFRCDPISEHNRLYWYRQTLGQGPEFLTYFQNEAQLEKSRLLSDRFSAERPKGSFSTLEIQRTEQGDSAMYLCASSETGGFTQYFGPGTRLLVL.

The CDR3: CSGGQNTEAFF. In nucleotides, the CDR3 is TGCAGCGGTGGACAGAACACTGAAGCTTTCTTT. The V and J genes are TRBV29-1 and TRBJ1-1; D might be TRBD1 (5 bases). This CDR3 contains 11 residues. Trimming removed 7 bases from V and 1 base from J, with 7 bases in between. Looked up from germline, CDR1 is SQVTM and CDR2 is ANQGSEA.